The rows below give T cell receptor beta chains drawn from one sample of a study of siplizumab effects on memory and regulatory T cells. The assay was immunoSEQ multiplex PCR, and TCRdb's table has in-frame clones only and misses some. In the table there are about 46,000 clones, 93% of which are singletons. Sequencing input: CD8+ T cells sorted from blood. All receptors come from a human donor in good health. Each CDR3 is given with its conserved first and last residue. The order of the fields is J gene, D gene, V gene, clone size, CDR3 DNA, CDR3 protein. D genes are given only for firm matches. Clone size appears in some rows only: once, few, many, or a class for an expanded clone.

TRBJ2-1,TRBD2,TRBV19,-,TGTGCCAGTACTCAGCGGGGGAATGAGCAGTTCTTC,CASTQRGNEQFF
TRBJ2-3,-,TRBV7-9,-,TGTGCCAGCAGCTTTGAGGGGAGAGGGGCCACAGATACGCAGTATTTT,CASSFEGRGATDTQYF
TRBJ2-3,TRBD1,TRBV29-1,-,TGCAGCGTGTGGACAGGGAGCACAGATACGCAGTATTTT,CSVWTGSTDTQYF
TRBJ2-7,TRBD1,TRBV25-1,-,TGTGCCAGCAATATATTGCAGGGACAGGTATACTACGAGCAGTACTTC,CASNILQGQVYYEQYF
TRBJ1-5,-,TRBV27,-,TGTGCCAGCAGTGCCAGGGGAAGCAATCAGCCCCAGCATTTT,CASSARGSNQPQHF
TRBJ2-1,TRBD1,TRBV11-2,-,TGTGCCAGCAGCGGAACAGGGGGCGGATGGAATGAGCAGTTCTTC,CASSGTGGGWNEQFF
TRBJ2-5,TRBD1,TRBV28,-,TGTGCCAGCCGCAAGGGGTCGCAGGGACAGGGAAGGTTTCGGGAGACCCAGTACTTC,CASRKGSQGQGRFRETQYF
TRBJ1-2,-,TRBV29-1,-,TGCAGCGTTTCTTCACCCCGGGACTCCTATGGCTACACCTTC,CSVSSPRDSYGYTF
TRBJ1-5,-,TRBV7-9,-,TGTGCCAGCAGCTGGGATGGGGAAGTCGATCAGCCCCAGCATTTT,CASSWDGEVDQPQHF
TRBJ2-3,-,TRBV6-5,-,TGTGCCAGCAGTCTACTAAGCGGAACAGATACGCAGTATTTT,CASSLLSGTDTQYF
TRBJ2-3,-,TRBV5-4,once,TGTGCCAGCACCCCCAACAGAGCAGATACGCAGTATTTT,CASTPNRADTQYF
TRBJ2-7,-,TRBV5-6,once,TGTGCCAGCAGCTTAGGACCTCAGACAGCCCGCTACGAGCAGTACTTC,CASSLGPQTARYEQYF
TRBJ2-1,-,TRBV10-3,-,TGTGCCATCAGTGAGCCGGCGACGGAATACAATGAGCAGTTCTTC,CAISEPATEYNEQFF
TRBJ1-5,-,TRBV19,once,TGTGCCAGTAGTATATTGGGTGGAGATCAGCCCCAGCATTTT,CASSILGGDQPQHF
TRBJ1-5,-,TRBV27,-,TGTGCCAGCACTCCCGCCCCCCTGGGCAATCAGCCCCAGCATTTT,CASTPAPLGNQPQHF
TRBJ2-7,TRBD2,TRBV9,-,TGTGCCAGCAGCCCGATGGATAGCGGGGGCTACGAGCAGTACTTC,CASSPMDSGGYEQYF
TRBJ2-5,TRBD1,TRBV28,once,TGTGCCAGCAGTAAGCCAAATCCGGGACAGGGTTTCCAAGAGACCCAGTACTTC,CASSKPNPGQGFQETQYF
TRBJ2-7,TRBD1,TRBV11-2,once,TGTGCCAGCAGCCCTACAGGGGGCTACGAGCAGTACTTC,CASSPTGGYEQYF
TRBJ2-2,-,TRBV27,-,TGTGCCAGCAGTCTCAACACCGGGGAGCTGTTTTTT,CASSLNTGELFF
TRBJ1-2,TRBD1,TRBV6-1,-,TGTGCCAGCAGTATTTCTGGGGACAGGAGCTATGGCTACACCTTC,CASSISGDRSYGYTF
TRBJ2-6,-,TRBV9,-,TGTGCCAGCAGCGTACCCAGGGATCGAAGCTCTGGGGCCAACGTCCTGACTTTC,CASSVPRDRSSGANVLTF
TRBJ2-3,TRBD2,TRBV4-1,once,TGCGCCAGCAGCCAAGAGCCAGGACTAGCGGGATTCACAGATACGCAGTATTTT,CASSQEPGLAGFTDTQYF
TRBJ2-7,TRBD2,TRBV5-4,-,TGTGCCAGCAGCCAAGGACTAGCGGGAGGGTACGAGCAGTACTTC,CASSQGLAGGYEQYF
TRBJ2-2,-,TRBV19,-,TGTGCCAGTAGTATAGGGTTTTGGACAGAGAACACCGGGGAGCTGTTTTTT,CASSIGFWTENTGELFF